This T cell receptor beta chain was identified in a study of beta chain features in type 1 diabetes. The CDR3 runs 13 residues. Per the germline V gene, CDR1 is SGHDN and CDR2 is FVKESK. V lost 4 bases to trimming and J lost 8 bases, with 11 bases between them. This clone was seen a few times. Expressed TCRB transcripts were sequenced because the entire RNA isolate underwent reverse transcription. Clones were read by immunoSEQ multiplex PCR, and TCRdb kept only the in-frame ones, dropping some. The data hold around 290,000 clones, with 8% observed a single time. This sequence originates from a woman aged 18-30 years in good health. The chain joins TRBV14 to TRBJ2-2; no reliable D call. The sequencing sample was made of central memory CD4+ T cells from blood. CDR3 coding DNA: TGTGCCAGCAGCCGGTCCCGCCCTGGGGAGCTGTTTTTT. Translated, it gives CASSRSRPGELFF.